Listed here are 27 T cell receptor beta chains from one sample, sequenced in a study of technical replicates of blood from four donors. Assay: immunoSEQ multiplex PCR; the TCRdb copy retains only in-frame clones and omits some. The sample consists of 75,000 to 100,000 clones, approximately 96% of them appearing once. The material sequenced was T cells isolated from PBMCs. These TCRs come from a human donor in good health.

This clone was observed once. The rearrangement uses TRBV9 and TRBJ1-2; D unresolved. V was clipped by 2 bases and J by 0 bases, with 11 bases between them. Germline V gene lookup returns CDR1 SGDLS and CDR2 YYNGEE. The CDR3 is made up of 15 amino acids. CDR3 loop: CASSVDPTANYGYTF. CDR3 sequence (DNA): TGTGCCAGCAGCGTCGACCCTACAGCTAACTATGGCTACACCTTC.

V usage is TRBV19 and J usage is TRBJ1-2; a weak D match, TRBD1 (5 bases). CDR3 size: 17 residues. In germline, CDR1 is LNHDA, CDR2 SQIVND (reference sequence). Between the trimmed V and J ends, which lost 3 bases and 7 bases, there was a span of 24 bases. The CDR3 nucleotides are TGTGCCAGTAGTATTAATTGGGTTCCAGGGAGGAGTTCTGGCTACACCTTC. This codes for CASSINWVPGRSSGYTF.

The gene calls are TRBV29-1 and TRBJ2-7, with TRBD2 matching over 10 bases. V shed 0 bases and J 2 bases; nucleotides not matched to a gene: 4. There are 15 residues in the CDR3. Germline-derived CDR1 and CDR2 are SQVTM and ANQGSEA. In DNA, the CDR3 is TGCAGCGTTGAAGATCAGCTAGCGGGAGCCTACGAGCAGTACTTC. This translates into CSVEDQLAGAYEQYF.

This clone was picked up one time. J is TRBJ2-4 and V is TRBV19, with 7 bases identical to TRBD1. The V gene's germline CDR1 is LNHDA and CDR2 SQIVND (reference sequence). The V gene end was trimmed by 4 bases and the J gene end by 3 bases; junction bases not matched to a gene: 9. This CDR3 spans 16 amino acids. This CDR3 is CASSRDSSPVKNIQYF. The CDR3 DNA sequence: TGTGCCAGTAGTAGGGACAGCTCCCCTGTCAAAAACATTCAGTACTTC.

The rearrangement uses TRBV5-6 and TRBJ2-7, with a tentative D call TRBD2 (6 bases). Germline lookup yields CDR1 SGHDT and CDR2 YYEEEE. V was shortened by 1 base and J by 7 bases, with 15 bases between the two germline ends. This CDR3 is 14 amino acids long. The CDR3, as DNA: TGTGCCAGCAGCTTGTCTTTTAGTGGGGGGGAGCAGTACTTC. It specifies CASSLSFSGGEQYF.

The chain joins TRBV4-3 to TRBJ2-1; 11 bases align to TRBD2. V was clipped by 4 bases and J by 0 bases; unmatched bases: 2. The CDR3 runs 16 residues. The germline V gene has CDR1 LGHNA and CDR2 YSLEER. The CDR3 DNA follows: TGCGCCAGCAGCCCGGGACTAGCGGACTCCTACAATGAGCAGTTCTTC. Encoded protein: CASSPGLADSYNEQFF.

As DNA, the CDR3 is TGTGCCAGTAGTATAGGGACTAGCGGGACCTACGAGCAGTACTTC. Amino acid sequence: CASSIGTSGTYEQYF. The V and J genes are TRBV19 and TRBJ2-7; 12 nucleotides line up with TRBD2. Germline lookup yields CDR1 LNHDA and CDR2 SQIVND (reference sequence). CDR3 length: 15 amino acids. V dropped 1 base and J dropped 2; count of bases not matched to a gene: 0.

The chain couples TRBV5-1 to TRBJ1-2; TRBD1 might be the D (5 bases). Trimming took off 4 bases at V and 8 bases at J, with 15 bases between the two ends. The CDR3 sequence is 13 residues long. From germline, CDR1 is SGHRS and CDR2 YFSETQ. CDR3 in DNA: TGCGCCAGCAGCCCCGGGGGGGTAAACGGCTACACCTTC. Translating gives CASSPGGVNGYTF.

This clone is a singleton in its sample. The chain is built from TRBV5-1 and TRBJ1-1; D is possibly TRBD1 (5 bases). The germline V and J ends were trimmed by 0 bases and 6 bases, with 15 bases remaining between them. The CDR3 runs 15 residues. Germline V gene data show CDR1 as SGHRS and CDR2 as YFSETQ. CDR3 DNA sequence: TGCGCCAGCAGCTTGGCGGCCCACCGGGGGGCTGAAGCTTTCTTT. This encodes CASSLAAHRGAEAFF. Together with reference TRBV5-1 and TRBJ1-1, the CDR3 gives the full variable domain: KAGVTQTPRYLIKTRGQQVTLSCSPISGHRSVSWYQQTPGQGLQFLFEYFSETQRNKGNFPGRFSGRQFSNSRSEMNVSTLELGDSALYLCASSLAAHRGAEAFFGQGTRLTVV.

V usage is TRBV9 and J usage is TRBJ1-2, with D uncertain. The CDR3 extends over 14 amino acids. CDR1 and CDR2 (germline): SGDLS, YYNGEE. The V gene lost 3 bases and the J gene lost 1 base, with 10 bases spanning the gap. The CDR3 sequence: CASSADTINYGYTF. The DNA of the CDR3 is TGTGCCAGCAGCGCTGACACCATTAACTATGGCTACACCTTC.

V usage is TRBV2 and J usage is TRBJ2-6; perhaps TRBD2 as D (5 bases). The CDR3 is made up of 17 amino acids. The germline gives CDR1 SNHLY, CDR2 FYNNEI. Deletions cut 6 bases from V and 0 bases from J, with 15 bases between. CDR3 residues: CASSLRTGLSGANVLTF. The CDR3 bases are TGTGCCAGCAGCTTACGGACTGGCCTCTCTGGGGCCAACGTCCTGACTTTC.

The rearrangement uses TRBV7-3 and TRBJ2-1; D is possibly TRBD2 (6 bases). Germline CDR1 is SGHTA and CDR2 is FQGTGA. The V gene lost 2 bases and the J gene lost 8 bases, with 22 bases spanning the gap. This CDR3 is 17 amino acids long. CDR3 nucleotide sequence: TGTGCCAGCAGCTTAGGAAAACCGGGACTCATTTACGATGAGCAGTTCTTC. Protein: CASSLGKPGLIYDEQFF.

This sequence joins TRBV7-2 and TRBJ2-5; 10 bases agree with TRBD1. Losses at the gene ends were 5 bases for V and 1 base for J; bases not matched to a gene: 1. Germline CDR1 reads SGHTA; CDR2 reads FQGNSA. CDR3 length equals 14 residues. The CDR3 is CASSGTGVQETQYF. CDR3 nucleotide sequence: TGTGCCAGCAGCGGGACAGGGGTCCAAGAGACCCAGTACTTC.

This clone has a single count. The chain has TRBV30 and TRBJ2-2, with TRBD2 as a possible D gene (5 bases). This CDR3 region has 10 residues. Trimming removed 6 bases from V and 7 bases from J, with 6 bases in between. In germline, CDR1 is GTSNPN, CDR2 SVGIG (reference sequence). CDR3 loop: CACGDGELFF. The CDR3 nucleotides are TGTGCCTGCGGGGACGGGGAGCTGTTTTTT.

V is TRBV28 and J is TRBJ2-5, with 11 bases lining up with TRBD2. Germline-derived CDR1 and CDR2 are MDHEN and SYDVKM. The CDR3 runs to 17 residues. V gave up 4 bases and J gave up 3 bases; unmatched junction bases: 10. CDR3 in amino acids: CASSSLLKTSGEETQYF. The CDR3 DNA sequence: TGTGCCAGCAGTTCCCTACTTAAGACTAGCGGGGAAGAGACCCAGTACTTC.

This chain joins TRBV2 and TRBJ1-1; D gene unclear. The CDR3 loop spans 14 amino acids. Germline V gene lookup returns CDR1 SNHLY and CDR2 FYNNEI. V shed 2 bases and J shed 2 bases, with 9 bases lying between them. The CDR3 DNA is TGTGCCAGCAGTGAAAATACGGTCAACACTGAAGCTTTCTTT. Protein: CASSENTVNTEAFF.

A word on this clone: Other DNA sequences in the same sample also yield this CDR3. The chain uses TRBV6-1 and TRBJ1-2, with a tentative D call TRBD1 (5 bases). V was clipped by 6 bases and J by 3 bases, with 17 bases between them. Germline V CDR1 and CDR2: MNHNS, SASEGT. This CDR3 has 15 residues. CDR3 nucleotides: TGTGCCAGCAGCCTCCTGGGGACGGGGGACTATGGCTACACCTTC. Protein sequence: CASSLLGTGDYGYTF.

This sequence joins TRBV4-3 and TRBJ2-3, with D possibly being TRBD2 (6 bases). The CDR3 spans 16 residues. Germline lookup yields CDR1 LGHNA and CDR2 YSLEER. The ends were cut back, 3 bases at V and 2 bases at J, with 15 bases in the middle. CDR3 sequence: CASSQGDSSYTDTQYF. The CDR3 DNA follows: TGCGCCAGCAGCCAGGGGGACTCCTCCTACACAGATACGCAGTATTTT.

J is TRBJ2-3 and V is TRBV6-5; the match to TRBD2 covers 14 bases. J lost 4 bases, V lost 6 bases, and 3 bases had no gene match. CDR3 length: 15 residues. Germline CDR1 reads MNHEY; CDR2 reads SVGAGI. DNA for the CDR3: TGTGCCAGCAGCCCGGGACTAGCGGGAGCAGATACGCAGTATTTT. Amino acids: CASSPGLAGADTQYF.

J is TRBJ2-7 and V is TRBV2; 7 bases match TRBD1. The CDR3 spans 12 residues. With V trimmed by 4 bases and J by 6 bases, 3 bases remained unmatched. The germline V gene encodes CDR1 SNHLY and CDR2 FYNNEI. As DNA, the CDR3 is TGTGCCAGCAGTGGGGGGACAGCCGAGCAGTACTTC. This gives the protein CASSGGTAEQYF.

The chain couples TRBV6-5 to TRBJ1-3; TRBD1 agrees at 7 bases. CDR1 and CDR2 from the germline V gene are MNHEY and SVGAGI. The CDR3 sequence is 15 residues long. V shed 5 bases, J shed 1 base, and the junction held 5 bases outside the gene matches. This chain's CDR3 is CASSADRYSGNTIYF. CDR3 coding DNA: TGTGCCAGCAGTGCGGACAGGTATTCTGGAAACACCATATATTTT.

The chain links TRBV5-1 to TRBJ2-1; TRBD2 agrees at 8 bases. The CDR3 has 15 residues. CDR1 SGHRS and CDR2 YFSETQ come from the germline V gene. V was clipped by 0 bases and J by 9 bases; unmatched bases: 8. The CDR3 nucleotides read TGCGCCAGCAGCTTGGCTTCGGGAGGGTTCGGTGAGCAGTTCTTC. It yields the protein CASSLASGGFGEQFF.

The chain uses TRBV9 and TRBJ2-1, with 7 bases fitting TRBD2. The CDR3 is made up of 15 amino acids. CDR1 SGDLS and CDR2 YYNGEE come from the germline V gene. Unmatched junction bases numbered 14, after V lost 4 bases and J lost 10 bases. DNA for the CDR3: TGTGCCAGCAGCTCAAGAGGATCCATAGCGGGCGAGCAGTTCTTC. It encodes CASSSRGSIAGEQFF.

The chain is built from TRBV5-4 and TRBJ2-4; 8 bases line up with TRBD1. Germline V gene lookup returns CDR1 SGHNT and CDR2 YYREEE (reference sequence). The CDR3 consists of 14 residues. V gave up 4 bases and J gave up 9 bases; unmatched junction bases: 9. CDR3 DNA: TGTGCCAGCAGCCGGGGACAGGTTGGGAGCATTCAGTACTTC. Encoded protein: CASSRGQVGSIQYF.

The chain couples TRBV25-1 to TRBJ2-2, with 9 bases lining up with TRBD1. The CDR3 spans 18 residues. Germline CDR1 and CDR2: MGHDK and SYGVNS. Losses at the gene ends were 3 bases for V and 5 bases for J; bases not matched to a gene: 13. Here the CDR3 DNA reads TGTGCCAGCAGTGAGTTTGGCGACAGGGGGAGTGTAACCGGGGAGCTGTTTTTT. It yields the protein CASSEFGDRGSVTGELFF. Full variable domain (rest looked up from reference TRBV25-1 and TRBJ2-2): EADIYQTPRYLVIGTGKKITLECSQTMGHDKMYWYQQDPGMELHLIHYSYGVNSTEKGDLSSESTVSRIRTEHFPLTLESARPSHTSQYLCASSEFGDRGSVTGELFFGEGSRLTVL.

Concerning this clone itself: A read error may account for a junction end that differs from germline. The chain is built from TRBV7-7 and TRBJ2-2; 7 nucleotides match TRBD2. Looked up from germline, CDR1 is SSHAT and CDR2 is FNYEAQ (reference sequence). CDR3 length: 14 amino acids. The CDR3: CASSLGRAIGELFF. CDR3 DNA sequence: TGTGCTAGCAGCTTAGGGAGGGCGATCGGGGAGCTGTTTTTT.

The chain links TRBV2 to TRBJ1-4; no clear D. This CDR3 contains 15 residues. Trimming took 2 bases from V and 6 from J, leaving 13 bases between them. The germline V gene encodes CDR1 SNHLY and CDR2 FYNNEI. The CDR3 nucleotides are TGTGCCAGCAGTGAATCTGGGATACTAGATGAAAAACTGTTTTTT. This translates into CASSESGILDEKLFF.